This T cell receptor (beta chain) was identified in a study of shared clonotypes between healthy human individuals. Measured with immunoSEQ multiplex PCR; TCRdb has only the in-frame clones, and not every one. The table includes approximately 350,000 clones, about 96% detected once. Sample: memory CD8+ T cells sorted from blood. Subset indicated: CD45RO+ cells pooled with CCR7-negative TemRA cells. The source of this sequence is a man aged 30-40 years in good health.

Written as DNA, the CDR3 is TGTGCCAGCAGTTTATATCCCCCCGATAATTCACCCCTCCACTTT. Translation gives CASSLYPPDNSPLHF. The chain combines TRBV27 with TRBJ1-6; no firm D call. Trimming took 1 base from V and 5 from J, leaving 9 bases between them. Per the germline V gene, CDR1 is MNHEY and CDR2 is SMNVEV (reference sequence). CDR3 size: 15 residues.